The 29 T cell receptor beta chains presented below share a single source sample, sequenced in a study of shared clonotypes between healthy human individuals. Produced via immunoSEQ multiplex PCR; TCRdb's table is partial and in-frame only. The sample includes about 1 million clones, roughly 75% of them seen just once. Sequenced: memory CD4+ T cells sorted from blood. This sample's subset: CD45RA-negative fraction. These receptor sequences come from a man aged 18 to 29 in good health.

This sequence joins TRBV11-2 and TRBJ2-7; the match to TRBD1 covers 11 bases. Germline V gives CDR1 SGHAT, CDR2 FQNNGV. With 4 bases clipped from V and 8 bases from J, the junction kept 10 bases outside the gene matches. The CDR3 length is 15 residues. Here the CDR3 reads CASSSPGTGGVKQYF. CDR3 nucleotide sequence: TGTGCCAGCAGCTCCCCCGGGACAGGGGGTGTCAAGCAGTACTTC. The variable domain in full, with the rest retrieved from reference TRBV11-2 and TRBJ2-7, is EAGVAQSPRYKIIEKRQSVAFWCNPISGHATLYWYQQILGQGPKLLIQFQNNGVVDDSQLPKDRFSAERLKGVDSTLKIQPAKLEDSAVYLCASSSPGTGGVKQYFGPGTRLTVT.

This clone has only a few counts. V and J are TRBV4-1 and TRBJ1-1; a weak D match, TRBD1 (5 bases). The ends were cut back, 0 bases at V and 14 bases at J, with 16 bases in the middle. The CDR3 extends over 13 amino acids. Germline CDR1 reads MGHRA; CDR2 reads YSYEKL. The CDR3 here is CASSQDRGQGYFF. CDR3 sequence (DNA): TGCGCCAGCAGCCAAGATCGTGGTCAGGGTTACTTCTTT.

This chain links TRBV6-4 with TRBJ1-2, with TRBD1 matching 10 bases. The CDR3 is 17 residues long. Per the germline V gene, CDR1 is MRHNA and CDR2 is SNTAGT. J gave up 1 base and V 2 bases, and 7 bases lay outside the gene matches. CDR3 in amino acids: CASSDPDRGGFNYGYTF. CDR3 bases: TGTGCCAGCAGTGACCCGGACAGGGGGGGATTTAACTATGGCTACACCTTC.

This clone turned up a few times. Other DNA sequences from this sample encode an identical CDR3 as well. This chain connects TRBV10-3 to TRBJ1-1, with 7 positions matching TRBD1. Trimming took 4 bases from V and 0 from J; bases not matched to a gene: 2. This CDR3 region has 14 residues. CDR1 is ENHRY and CDR2 is SYGVKD in the germline V gene. CDR3 sequence: CAISGQGVNTEAFF. The CDR3 bases are TGTGCCATCAGTGGCCAGGGGGTGAACACTGAAGCTTTCTTT.

The chain has TRBV9 and TRBJ1-2; D not certain. In germline, CDR1 is SGDLS, CDR2 YYNGEE. There are 14 residues in the CDR3. Deletions cut 1 base from V and 0 bases from J, with 7 bases between. The CDR3 DNA follows: TGTGCCAGCAGCGTACAGGAGACTAACTATGGCTACACCTTC. Residues: CASSVQETNYGYTF.

V is TRBV25-1 and J is TRBJ1-1; 7 nucleotides match TRBD1. The germline V gene encodes CDR1 MGHDK and CDR2 SYGVNS. There are 12 residues in the CDR3. Trimming took 4 bases from V and 9 from J; bases not matched to a gene: 5. The CDR3 DNA follows: TGTGCCAGCAGTGGGGGGGACAGAAAAGCTTTCTTT. Encoded protein: CASSGGDRKAFF.

The V and J genes are TRBV2 and TRBJ1-6; 8 positions match TRBD1. From germline, CDR1 is SNHLY and CDR2 FYNNEI. Trimming cost V 9 bases and J 6 bases; bases outside gene matches: 4. The CDR3 is 13 residues long. The CDR3 DNA reads TGTGCCAGACAAGACAGGGGTAATTCACCCCTCCACTTT. Protein: CARQDRGNSPLHF.

The gene calls are TRBV7-9 and TRBJ1-2; TRBD1 matches at 10 bases. The ends lost 1 base at V and 7 bases at J; junction bases unmatched: 3. The CDR3 runs 14 residues. The germline CDR1 and CDR2 sequences are SEHNR and FQNEAQ (reference sequence). The DNA of the CDR3 is TGTGCCAGCAGCTTAGATGGGACAGGGGTTGGCTACACCTTC. Protein product: CASSLDGTGVGYTF.

The chain employs TRBV10-2 and TRBJ2-1, with D possibly matching TRBD1 (5 bases). Trimming took off 3 bases at V and 7 bases at J, with 16 bases between the two ends. Germline CDR1 WSHSY, CDR2 SAAADI. The CDR3 is 15 amino acids. CDR3 amino acids: CASSEWAGNGNEQFF. For the CDR3, the DNA is TGCGCCAGCAGTGAATGGGCAGGGAACGGAAATGAGCAGTTCTTC.

V is TRBV4-1 and J is TRBJ1-5, with 8 bases matching TRBD1. The CDR3 extends over 17 amino acids. Trimming cost V 1 base and J 8 bases; bases outside gene matches: 13. CDR1 MGHRA and CDR2 YSYEKL come from the germline V gene. This chain's CDR3 is CASSQGAGRGPVEPQHF. Written as DNA, the CDR3 is TGCGCCAGCAGCCAAGGGGCAGGCAGGGGGCCGGTGGAGCCCCAGCATTTT.

This clone appeared a few times. V is TRBV10-3 and J is TRBJ1-1, with a tentative D call TRBD1 (6 bases). V lost 0 bases, J lost 7 bases, and 15 bases lay in between. Germline V gene sequence: CDR1 ENHRY, CDR2 SYGVKD. The CDR3 has 15 residues. CDR3 sequence: CAISESDLEGDEAFF. DNA of the CDR3: TGTGCCATCAGTGAGTCGGACCTGGAGGGGGATGAAGCTTTCTTT.

This clone showed up just once. This chain uses TRBV6-5 with TRBJ2-2; D is ambiguous. V dropped 5 bases and J dropped 4 bases, with 8 bases sitting between them. This CDR3 has 13 residues. Germline V gives CDR1 MNHEY, CDR2 SVGAGI. CDR3 residues: CASSRRGTGELFF. CDR3 DNA sequence: TGTGCCAGCAGTCGGAGAGGCACCGGGGAGCTGTTTTTT.

This clone turned up a few times. The chain couples TRBV29-1 to TRBJ2-5; D is uncertain. The DNA end lines up better with TRBJ2-7; the J call may be wrong. The CDR3 contains 15 residues. Germline CDR1 and CDR2: SQVTM and ANQGSEA. The CDR3 bases are TGCAGCGTTGCCACTCGATACGCGATCGAGAGCGAGCAGTACTTC. It yields the protein CSVATRYAIESEQYF.

The sample holds one count of this clone. The chain joins TRBV11-2 to TRBJ2-7, with a weak D call TRBD1 (6 bases). V lost 6 bases to trimming and J lost 1 base, with 16 bases between them. The germline V gene encodes CDR1 SGHAT and CDR2 FQNNGV. This CDR3 comprises 15 residues. CDR3 sequence reads: CASRSLRDKSYEQYF. CDR3 in DNA: TGTGCCAGCAGATCTCTAAGGGACAAATCCTACGAGCAGTACTTC.

This clone appeared once. CDR3 sequence: CASSAAQGYNEQFF. Written as DNA, the CDR3 is TGTGCCAGCAGCGCCGCACAGGGTTACAATGAGCAGTTCTTC. The V gene is TRBV9, the J gene TRBJ2-1; the D gene is possibly TRBD1 (6 bases). The CDR3 is 14 amino acids. Germline CDR1 is SGDLS and CDR2 is YYNGEE. V lost 3 bases and J 4 bases, leaving 11 bases between the germline ends.

The chain has TRBV5-8 and TRBJ2-1; TRBD1 agrees at 8 bases. Per germline, CDR1 SGHTS and CDR2 YDEGEE. J gave up 8 bases and V 4 bases, and 2 bases lay outside the gene matches. The CDR3 has 12 amino acids. The CDR3 DNA sequence: TGTGCCAGCAGCCGGACAGGGTATGAGCAGTTCTTC. Translating it yields CASSRTGYEQFF.

A remark on this clone: This CDR3 is also generated by other DNA sequences in the sample. The chain combines TRBV10-3 with TRBJ2-5; tentative D call: TRBD2 (5 bases). Looked up from germline, CDR1 is ENHRY and CDR2 is SYGVKD. Trimming pared 4 bases from V and 3 bases from J, leaving 9 bases between. CDR3 length equals 13 residues. The CDR3 DNA is TGTGCCATCAGTGGAGGGCGCGAAGAGACCCAGTACTTC. Translating gives CAISGGREETQYF.

J is TRBJ2-3 and V is TRBV7-2, with 12 bases aligning to TRBD2. V gave up 5 bases and J gave up 3 bases; unmatched junction bases: 6. The germline V gene encodes CDR1 SGHTA and CDR2 FQGNSA. CDR3 length equals 16 residues. The CDR3 here is CASSPASGGVTDTQYF. The DNA for the CDR3 is TGTGCCAGCAGCCCGGCTAGCGGGGGGGTAACAGATACGCAGTATTTT.

Turning to this clone: Other nucleotide sequences in the sample specify the same CDR3. V is TRBV10-3 and J is TRBJ1-5; D gene uncertain. The CDR3 has 14 residues. Germline loops: CDR1 ENHRY, CDR2 SYGVKD. With 2 bases removed from V and 2 bases from J, the gap between germline ends came to 7 bases. This CDR3 reads CAISEGGGNQPQHF. As DNA, the CDR3 is TGTGCCATCAGTGAGGGCGGTGGCAATCAGCCCCAGCATTTT.

The V and J genes are TRBV25-1 and TRBJ2-5, with 7 bases fitting TRBD1. The germline gives CDR1 MGHDK, CDR2 SYGVNS. This CDR3 spans 16 amino acids. The V segment lost 4 bases and the J segment 2 bases; nucleotides outside the gene matches: 10. For the CDR3, the DNA is TGTGCCAGCAGTGTCTTACCACCAGGGGGACAAGAGACCCAGTACTTC. Its protein is CASSVLPPGGQETQYF.

The gene calls are TRBV2 and TRBJ1-5; D call uncertain. The germline V gene has CDR1 SNHLY and CDR2 FYNNEI. The V end lost 0 bases, the J end lost 4 bases, and 10 bases lay between the germline ends. CDR3 length equals 15 residues. The DNA of the CDR3 is TGTGCCAGCAGTGAAGCGCTTTCATTAAATCAGCCCCAGCATTTT. Translating gives CASSEALSLNQPQHF.

The chain couples TRBV6-5 to TRBJ2-7; 10 bases agree with TRBD1. The CDR3 runs to 15 residues. Per the germline V gene, CDR1 is MNHEY and CDR2 is SVGAGI. The ends lost 5 bases at V and 6 bases at J; junction bases unmatched: 10. The CDR3 here is CASSGPGQGSLEQYF. In DNA, the CDR3 is TGTGCCAGCAGTGGCCCGGGACAGGGGTCCCTCGAGCAGTACTTC.

The genes are TRBV30 and TRBJ2-4, with a weak D call TRBD2 (5 bases). Germline assignment: CDR1 GTSNPN and CDR2 SVGIG (reference sequence). V lost 3 bases and J lost 0, with 9 bases in between. This CDR3 is built from 14 residues. This chain's CDR3 is CAWSREGAKNIQYF. The CDR3 bases are TGTGCCTGGAGCAGAGAGGGAGCCAAAAACATTCAGTACTTC. The whole variable domain, filled in from reference TRBV30 and TRBJ2-4, reads SQTIHQWPATLVQPVGSPLSLECTVEGTSNPNLYWYRQAAGRGLQLLFYSVGIGQISSEVPQNLSASRPQDRQFILSSKKLLLSDSGFYLCAWSREGAKNIQYFGAGTRLSVL.

V usage is TRBV28 and J usage is TRBJ2-7; 9 positions match TRBD2. This CDR3 has 16 amino acids. Unmatched junction bases numbered 9, after V lost 6 bases and J lost 0 bases. Germline V CDR1 and CDR2: MDHEN, SYDVKM. The CDR3 DNA sequence: TGTGCCAGCAGCAACCGGGGAGCGGGGGGCTCCTACGAGCAGTACTTC. It is translated as CASSNRGAGGSYEQYF.

This chain links TRBV21-1 with TRBJ2-2; the DNA was not used to check the table's D call, TRBD1. TRBV21-1 is marked as a pseudogene. This CDR3 has 16 amino acids. CDR3: CARGQATWENTGELFF. DNA of the CDR3: TGTGCCAGAGGACAGGCTACCTGGGAGAACACCGGGGAGCTGTTTTTT.

This sequence joins TRBV2 and TRBJ1-1; possible D gene TRBD1, 6 bases. V shed 8 bases and J shed 5 bases, with 21 bases lying between them. The CDR3 totals 15 residues. Germline-derived CDR1 and CDR2 are SNHLY and FYNNEI. CDR3 coding DNA: TGTGCCAGCCACTCAGGCGCAGGGGCGGGGACTGAAGCTTTCTTT. Translation: CASHSGAGAGTEAFF.

The rearrangement uses TRBV27 and TRBJ2-1; 12 nucleotides match TRBD1. The germline V gene encodes CDR1 MNHEY and CDR2 SMNVEV (reference sequence). This CDR3 is 15 amino acids long. V was pared by 6 bases and J by 14 bases, with 14 bases of the junction left unmatched. The CDR3 DNA is TGTGCCAGCAGACCGGGACAGGGGGCTTCCGAGCCGGAGTTCTTC. Protein sequence: CASRPGQGASEPEFF.

Only a few counts were recorded for this clone. The rearrangement joins TRBV5-1 to TRBJ2-5; D is undetermined. The better agreement between TRBJ2-7 and the DNA end casts doubt on the J call. CDR1 and CDR2 from the germline V gene are SGHRS and YFSETQ. This CDR3 has 13 amino acids. CDR3 region: CASSLDGTYEQYF. In nucleotides, the CDR3 is TGCGCCAGCAGCTTGGACGGAACCTACGAGCAGTACTTC.

This clone was seen more than once but under ten times. The chain carries TRBV2 and TRBJ2-5; TRBD2 might be the D (7 bases). V lost 8 bases and J 1 base, leaving 20 bases between the germline ends. This CDR3 has 16 amino acids. Germline V gene lookup returns CDR1 SNHLY and CDR2 FYNNEI. CDR3 nucleotides: TGTGCCAGCTCCCCGGGAAGGGGGACTACCCAAGAGACCCAGTACTTC. Translating gives CASSPGRGTTQETQYF.